This T cell receptor (beta chain) was sequenced for a study of cytomegalovirus exposure and HLA in healthy donors (dated by TCRdb to between 2016 and 2019). In terms of the full investigation: In an earlier analysis of roughly 590 of the donors, under 300 Gb of sequence data and roughly 100 million unique TCR beta sequences from about 179 million T cells were reported. High-throughput TCR immunosequencing, statistical association of individual TCRs with disease status, and machine learning were combined to predict cytomegalovirus infection status. On average, around 240,000 unique TCR beta nucleotide sequences were sequenced per donor among a few hundred genotyped donors of the cohort, with roughly a sixth of those sequences being non-productive. The study was designed to test whether signatures of past pathogen exposure could be identified by cataloging public T cell receptors. In a later analysis, previously published TCR beta repertoires from 550 to 750 donors were re-analyzed and high-resolution HLA genotyping was added so that TCR occurrence patterns could be studied. A later genetic analysis took genome-wide SNP genotypes for about 60% of the roughly 670 donors and used that subset as a discovery cohort. Roughly five DR-DQ haplotypes were treated as single units for association and clustering because of strong linkage in the cohort. HLA typing included class I and class II loci at four-digit resolution. Besides the first cohort of 666 subjects, a separate validation cohort made up of 120 different subjects was used. An early release covering some 640 HLA-typed donors comprised about 300 gigabases of sequencing data and approximately 80 million unique TCR sequences. Rather than using new phenotypic data, the later analysis identified candidate immune exposures from TCR beta sequences and from how often those sequences occurred across donors. Donor age, sex, ethnicity and CMV serostatus were compiled together with the repertoire data. An earlier analysis of 587 of the donors applied high-throughput TCR beta sequencing to assess whether each TCR beta V gene segment acted as functional or pseudogenic. The number of typed donors differed by locus: 629-630 for A, B, C, DRB1 and DQB1; 522 for DQA1; approximately 610 for DPA1; and around 470 for DPB1. The study profiled the T cell repertoires of some 610 subjects by immunosequencing and related them to cytomegalovirus serostatus. Of the roughly 410 genotyped donors, over 80% were placed in the genetic ancestry cluster associated with self-reported Caucasian donors. Every repertoire in the discovery cohort had been generated on one and the same sequencing platform. Overall study outcomes, separate from this receptor: Linkage disequilibrium might explain the correlated functional status among segregating V segments, but an unknown experimental factor could not be ruled out. A further reported finding was that TCR beta sequences accurately predicted the HLA-A and HLA-B alleles for most subjects in the first cohort. Several of the top co-occurrence clusters appeared to be linked to parvovirus B19, influenza, CMV and Epstein-Barr virus, according to a later analysis. In both the original and validation cohorts, the classifier was reported to diagnose cytomegalovirus status with high specificity and sensitivity. In a later analysis, some 18,000 TCR beta sequences were associated with specific HLA alleles at a false discovery rate of 0.05. A later analysis found that HLA-associated TCR beta chains were more clonally expanded and had lower generation probabilities than equally common non-associated chains. A later analysis found that TCR association rates varied across HLA loci, with DRB1 alleles showing the most associated TCRs and HLA-C alleles the fewest. In this cohort, only TCR beta chains were sequenced, and detectable features were limited by the absence of alpha or paired-chain data. A group of highly shared sequence variants was considered likely to be a technical artifact of the sequencing pipeline. Compared with the roughly 700-donor mean, donors in an Asian-associated ancestry cluster had fewer N-insertions in productive TCRs, according to a later genetic analysis. Across donors, most TCR sequences were observed very rarely, whereas some public TCRs were present in many individuals. In vitro tests confirmed that a few of the cytomegalovirus-associated TCR beta chains recognize cytomegalovirus antigens. According to the authors, the approach could potentially be generalized to other disease states and immunological phenotypes. V-gene and J-gene trimming of TCR beta chains was associated with a missense DCLRE1C variant in a later genetic analysis, and the association was replicated in an independent cohort. Roughly uniform sequencing depth across donors was assumed in presence/absence analyses, although this assumption may not hold. Some IMGT-functional V segments, including TRBV6-2 and TRBV6-3, could not be distinguished by the 87-base-pair reads and were therefore excluded. Because some donors lacked HLA typing at each locus, the association tests relied only on the typed subset. About 17 rarely observed V segments, including chromosome 9 orphons, were excluded from the earlier analysis of about 600 of the donors because counts were too low. In a later analysis, most CMV-associated TCR beta chains were found to appear HLA-restricted, with HLA associations seemingly driven largely by CMV exposure. Immune exposure information for the cohort was limited to CMV serostatus. When HLA alleles, especially DR and DQ, strongly co-occurred, TCR associations were difficult to assign to individual alleles. In an earlier analysis of fewer than 750 of the donors, most TCR beta V segments were observed in productive rearrangements about 90% or about 30% of the time, broadly matching IMGT annotations. The study gave a list of some 150 TCR beta chains associated with cytomegalovirus.

The cohort consisted of 650 to 700 healthy bone marrow donors. Cohort members were all nominally healthy when sampled, although unrecorded immune exposures were likely present. The donor was CMV seropositive and belonged to the group of 250 to 300 seropositive cohort members. A peripheral blood sample was collected from each donor, and TCR beta sequencing was performed on peripheral blood mononuclear cells. The Qiagen DNeasy Blood Extraction Kit was used to extract genomic DNA from the blood cell samples. A remark on this clone: There is no known antigen for this receptor. Per-nucleotide qualities are absent, and no much larger clonotype sits a single base away.

Sequences SGHDN (CDR1) and FVKESK (CDR2) are obtained from the germline V gene. From its cysteine to its phenylalanine, the CDR3 spans 17 amino acids. Solely the CDR3 DNA is kept, with 51 bases framed from the first base. Here V drops 1 base and J drops 6 bases, and the junction holds 10 bases not matched to any gene. Library prep was done by the immunoSEQ multiplex PCR assay. For the multiplex PCR, a mixture combining 60 forward primers for TCR Vbeta segments and 13 reverse primers for TCR Jbeta segments was used. The CDR3 region of rearranged TCR beta genes was amplified from genomic DNA with a multiplex PCR assay. The Illumina HiSeq System was used to sequence the amplified TCR beta libraries as 87-base-pair reads. On the authors' methods: Across the 700 or so repertoires, a later analysis counted 80 million or so unique TCR beta chains, roughly 11 million of which were shared by at least two donors. To remove PCR and sequencing errors, raw reads were error-corrected and collapsed into unique sequences using a nearest-neighbor algorithm that merged closely related sequences. To assign V, D and J gene segments, CDR3 sequences were aligned to IMGT reference sequences. For a sequence to be retained, at least a six-nucleotide match to both a V gene segment and a J gene segment was required. Rearrangements were classified as productive when the CDR3 lacked stop codons and remained in frame with V and J, and all other rearrangements were classified as non-productive. CDR3 was defined according to IMGT convention as the region running from the second conserved V-encoded cysteine to the conserved J-encoded phenylalanine. In an earlier analysis of some 550 of the donors, sequences lacking an unambiguous match to a single V gene segment were excluded. An earlier analysis of 587 of the donors called V segments functional above 56.7% productive rearrangements and segregating when the between-donor standard deviation exceeded 5%. To diagnose cytomegalovirus status from the catalog of TCR beta chain sequences, a statistical classification framework was built. V and J gene assignment, in a later analysis, came from comparing TCR nucleotide sequences with IMGT/GENE-DB human TR gene sequences. Using the TCRdist pipeline, a later analysis assigned CDR3 sequences along with most-parsimonious VDJ recombination scenarios. In a later analysis, each TCR beta chain was defined by its CDR3 amino acid sequence together with its V-gene family, and reads lacking a unique V-gene family were excluded. In a later analysis, fewer than 650 highly shared, low-generation-probability nucleotide sequences were removed to address suspected cross-contamination and a sequencing artifact. For each public chain, a later analysis derived a clonal expansion index from normalized ranks of inferred template counts within each repertoire. Generation probabilities in a later analysis came from a VDJ recombination model fitted to out-of-frame rearrangements, and those results were checked against IGoR. Hypergeometric tests were used in a later analysis to score TCR-TCR, TCR-HLA and TCR-CMV co-occurrence, with a repertoire-size bias correction applied to the TCR pairs. False discovery rates were estimated in a later analysis by permuting HLA or CMV assignments 20 times. In a later analysis, co-occurring TCRs were grouped using DBSCAN, with TCRdist sequence similarity added in when clustering inside HLA-allele-positive subsets. For co-occurrence clustering, repertoires with fewer than 30,000 or more than 120,000 public chains were excluded, along with 5 or 6 repertoires with anomalous nucleotide sharing. TCRdb took over this immuneACCESS table, retaining in-frame rearrangements with V and J assigned. Such tables are incomplete; in checked studies, under half of the missing clones stem from an unresolved V gene, and the remainder is unexplained. The DNA gave D and trimming, while V, J and clone size come from that table. Within this sample are fewer than 150,000 clones, with approximately 80% of them counted one time only. The top ten clones comprise about 6.6% of the sample.

The chain is assembled from TRBV14 and TRBJ2-3, with 10 middle bases fitting TRBD2. This TCR was sampled from a woman between 40 and 55 years old in good health and CMV-seropositive. The specimen was PBMCs. CDR3 sequence: CASSQGISGRIADTQYF. Read as DNA, the sequence is TGTGCCAGCAGCCAAGGCATTAGCGGGAGGATCGCTGATACGCAGTATTTT. Extended through the reference TRBV14 and TRBJ2-3 proteins, this CDR3 yields the full variable domain: EAGVTQFPSHSVIEKGQTVTLRCDPISGHDNLYWYRRVMGKEIKFLLHFVKESKQDESGMPNNRFLAERTGGTYSTLKVQPAELEDSGVYFCASSQGISGRIADTQYFGPGTRLTVL.